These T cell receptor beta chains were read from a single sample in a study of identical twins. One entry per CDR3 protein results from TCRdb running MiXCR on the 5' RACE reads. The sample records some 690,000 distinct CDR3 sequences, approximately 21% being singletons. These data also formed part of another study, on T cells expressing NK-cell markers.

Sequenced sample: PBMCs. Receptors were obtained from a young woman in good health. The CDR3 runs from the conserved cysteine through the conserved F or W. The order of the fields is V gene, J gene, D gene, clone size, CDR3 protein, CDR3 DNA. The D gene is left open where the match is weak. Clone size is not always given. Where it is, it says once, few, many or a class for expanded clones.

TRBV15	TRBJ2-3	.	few	CATSSLTEGTDTQYF	TGTGCCACCAGCAGTCTAACGGAGGGAACAGATACGCAGTATTTT
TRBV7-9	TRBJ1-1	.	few	CASSWTAEAFF	TGTGCCAGCAGCTGGACAGCTGAAGCTTTCTTT
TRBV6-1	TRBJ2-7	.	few	CASSHRQVGSYEQYF	TGTGCCAGCAGCCACCGTCAGGTCGGCTCCTACGAGCAGTACTTC
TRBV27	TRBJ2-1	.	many	CASSSMVSSYNEQFF	TGTGCCAGCAGTAGCATGGTCAGCTCCTACAATGAGCAGTTCTTC
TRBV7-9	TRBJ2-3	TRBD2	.	CASSGLAGLTDTQYF	TGTGCCAGCAGCGGACTAGCGGGGCTCACAGATACGCAGTATTTT
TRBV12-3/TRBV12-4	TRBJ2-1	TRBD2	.	CASSRRGSGSNYNEQFF	TGTGCCAGCAGCCGCCGGGGTAGCGGGAGTAATTACAATGAGCAGTTCTTC
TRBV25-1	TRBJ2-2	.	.	CASSESRGAGELFF	TGTGCCAGCAGTGAATCGAGAGGGGCCGGGGAGCTGTTTTTT
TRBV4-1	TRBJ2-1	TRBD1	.	CASSLSGTGGVNEQFF	TGCGCCAGCAGCCTATCCGGGACAGGGGGGGTAAATGAGCAGTTCTTC
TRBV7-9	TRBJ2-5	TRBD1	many	CASSSGQAGETQYF	TGTGCCAGCAGCTCGGGACAGGCTGGAGAGACCCAGTACTTC
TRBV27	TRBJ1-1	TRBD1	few	CASRGTGATEAFF	TGTGCCAGCAGGGGGACAGGGGCGACTGAAGCTTTCTTT
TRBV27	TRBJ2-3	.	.	CASSLIGSGTDTQYF	TGTGCCAGCAGTTTGATAGGGAGTGGCACAGATACGCAGTATTTT
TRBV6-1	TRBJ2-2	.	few	CASRRTDTGELFF	TGTGCCAGCAGGAGGACAGACACCGGGGAGCTGTTTTTT
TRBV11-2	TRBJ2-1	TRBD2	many	CASRGLAVANEQFF	TGTGCCAGCAGGGGACTAGCGGTGGCAAATGAGCAGTTCTTC
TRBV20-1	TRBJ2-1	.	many	CSASGTGYNEQFF	TGCAGCGCTTCCGGGACGGGGTACAATGAGCAGTTCTTC
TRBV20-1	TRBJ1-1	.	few	CSAAPRTPEAFF	TGCAGTGCCGCACCTCGGACACCAGAAGCTTTCTTT
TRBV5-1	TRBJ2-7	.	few	CASSRTEDYEQYF	TGCGCCAGCAGCCGTACGGAGGACTACGAGCAGTACTTC
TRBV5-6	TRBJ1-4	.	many	CASSLVRDEKLFF	TGTGCCAGCAGCTTGGTCAGGGATGAAAAACTGTTTTTT
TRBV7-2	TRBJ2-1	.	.	CASSFGHARGNEQFF	TGTGCCAGCAGCTTCGGACACGCCCGGGGCAATGAGCAGTTCTTC
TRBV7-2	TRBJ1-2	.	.	CASSPRSRRGYTF	TGTGCCAGCAGCCCGCGGAGCAGGAGAGGCTACACCTTC
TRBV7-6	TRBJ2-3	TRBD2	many	CASSVSSGRIGTDTQYF	TGTGCCAGCAGCGTATCTAGCGGGAGGATAGGGACAGATACGCAGTATTTT
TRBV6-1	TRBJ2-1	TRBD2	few	CASRHGGSGGNYNEQFF	TGTGCCAGCAGACACGGGGGCAGCGGGGGGAACTACAATGAGCAGTTCTTC
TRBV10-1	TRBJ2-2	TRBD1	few	CASSESKGQGIGELFF	TGCGCCAGCAGTGAGTCGAAAGGACAGGGGATCGGGGAGCTGTTTTTT
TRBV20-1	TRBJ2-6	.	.	CSAPGSGANVLTF	TGCAGTGCCCCGGGGTCTGGGGCCAACGTCCTGACTTTC
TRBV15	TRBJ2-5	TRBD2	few	CATSPPGLGSTQYF	TGTGCCACCAGCCCTCCGGGACTAGGATCGACCCAGTACTTC
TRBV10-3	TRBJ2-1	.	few	CAISENTGWAEQFF	TGTGCCATCAGTGAGAACACGGGGTGGGCTGAGCAGTTCTTC
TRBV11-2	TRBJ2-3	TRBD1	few	CASSPRDRETDTQYF	TGTGCCAGCAGCCCACGGGACAGGGAGACAGATACGCAGTATTTT
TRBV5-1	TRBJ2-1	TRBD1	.	CASSLAQGANDEQFF	TGCGCCAGCAGCTTGGCTCAGGGGGCTAATGATGAGCAGTTCTTC
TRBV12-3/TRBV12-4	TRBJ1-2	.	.	CASSPAQSYGYTF	TGTGCCAGCAGCCCCGCACAGAGCTATGGCTACACCTTC
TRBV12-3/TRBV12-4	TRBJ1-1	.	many	CASSLLGEAFF	TGTGCCAGCAGTTTGTTGGGTGAAGCTTTCTTT
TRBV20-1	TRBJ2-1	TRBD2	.	CSARGREGVRFF	TGCAGTGCTAGGGGGCGGGAGGGGGTTCGGTTCTTC
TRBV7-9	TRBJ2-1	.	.	CASSFTQGLGNEQFF	TGTGCCAGCAGCTTCACGCAGGGTTTGGGGAATGAGCAGTTCTTC
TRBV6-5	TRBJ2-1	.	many	CASSYGGSSYNEQFF	TGTGCCAGCAGCTATGGAGGGAGCTCCTACAATGAGCAGTTCTTC
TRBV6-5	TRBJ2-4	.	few	CASSYSPGAKNIQYF	TGTGCCAGCAGTTATTCCCCAGGGGCCAAAAACATTCAGTACTTC
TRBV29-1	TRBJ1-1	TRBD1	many	CSVDGQGNTEAFF	TGCAGCGTTGACGGACAGGGGAACACTGAAGCTTTCTTT
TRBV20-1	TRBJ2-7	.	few	CSAIRGGSSYEQYF	TGCAGTGCTATACGAGGAGGGAGCTCCTACGAGCAGTACTTC
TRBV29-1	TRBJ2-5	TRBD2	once	CSVESSPGLAEQETQYF	TGCAGCGTTGAGAGTAGCCCGGGACTAGCGGAACAAGAGACCCAGTACTTC
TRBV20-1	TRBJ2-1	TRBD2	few	CSASPRGGAQPYNEQFF	TGCAGTGCTAGCCCCCGGGGGGGGGCTCAACCCTACAATGAGCAGTTCTTC
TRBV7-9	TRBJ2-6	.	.	CASSQNWPPGANVLTF	TGTGCCAGCAGCCAAAACTGGCCTCCTGGGGCCAACGTCCTGACTTTC
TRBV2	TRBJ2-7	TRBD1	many	CASSALNRDRRFYEQYF	TGTGCCAGCAGTGCCCTAAACCGGGACAGGCGATTCTACGAGCAGTACTTC
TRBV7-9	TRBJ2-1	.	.	CASSQEEGSNEQFF	TGTGCCAGCAGCCAAGAGGAAGGTTCCAATGAGCAGTTCTTC
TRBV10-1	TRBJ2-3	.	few	CASSDLRDFATDTQYF	TGCGCCAGCAGTGACCTCCGGGACTTCGCCACAGATACGCAGTATTTT
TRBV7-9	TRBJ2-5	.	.	CASSLDGEVTQYF	TGTGCCAGCAGCTTAGATGGGGAGGTGACCCAGTACTTC
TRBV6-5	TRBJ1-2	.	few	CASSSHQGHSNYGYTF	TGTGCCAGCAGTTCCCACCAGGGACACTCCAACTATGGCTACACCTTC
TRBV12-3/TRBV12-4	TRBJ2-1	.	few	CASTPIAARGNEQFF	TGTGCCAGCACTCCAATAGCGGCTAGGGGTAATGAGCAGTTCTTC
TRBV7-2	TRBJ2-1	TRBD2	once	CASSGVAGGYSYNEQFF	TGTGCCAGCAGCGGAGTGGCGGGGGGTTATTCCTACAATGAGCAGTTCTTC
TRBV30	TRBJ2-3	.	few	CARAEAPSTDTQYF	TGTGCCCGGGCGGAAGCGCCTAGCACAGATACGCAGTATTTT
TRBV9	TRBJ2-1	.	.	CASSVWGRGNNEQFF	TGTGCCAGCAGCGTTTGGGGCAGGGGAAACAATGAGCAGTTCTTC
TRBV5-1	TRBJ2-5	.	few	CASSFQGGKETQYF	TGCGCCAGCAGCTTCCAGGGGGGGAAGGAGACCCAGTACTTC
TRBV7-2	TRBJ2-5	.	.	CASGSGPRETQYF	TGTGCCAGCGGCTCGGGTCCCAGAGAGACCCAGTACTTC
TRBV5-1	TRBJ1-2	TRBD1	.	CASSSLQGAYGYTF	TGCGCCAGCAGCTCATTACAGGGGGCGTATGGCTACACCTTC
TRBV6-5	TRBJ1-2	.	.	CASSYPGQPSNYGYTF	TGTGCCAGCAGTTACCCAGGACAGCCCTCTAACTATGGCTACACCTTC
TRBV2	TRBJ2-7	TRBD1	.	CASSTWTGVFFEQYF	TGTGCCAGCAGTACCTGGACAGGGGTTTTTTTCGAGCAGTACTTC
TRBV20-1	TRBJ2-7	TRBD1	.	CSARSGTGVKEQYF	TGCAGTGCTAGATCCGGGACAGGGGTTAAGGAGCAGTACTTC